This paragraph reports one TCR beta chain. No antigen is known for it. The data derive from a study of cytomegalovirus exposure and HLA in healthy donors. Overall study findings and caveats: A reported reduction in N-insertions relative to the roughly 710-donor mean was seen in an Asian-associated ancestry cluster in a later analysis.

The PCR made use of 60 Vbeta and 13 Jbeta primers. Here immunoSEQ multiplex PCR was the method, and the copy in TCRdb shows in-frame clones only, minus some. The table includes approximately 140,000 clones, more than 60% detected once. Donors sampled were nominally healthy, though unrecorded immune exposures were likely. V gave up 3 bases and J gave up 4 bases, with 13 bases separating them. This CDR3 has 14 amino acids. The germline CDR1 and CDR2 sequences are SNHLY and FYNNEI. Sequences were obtained from PBMCs. The receptor was isolated from a female donor in good health and CMV-seronegative. This chain joins TRBV2 and TRBJ2-7, with D perhaps matching TRBD1 (5 bases). CDR3 residues: CASSDGGAGYEQYF. CDR3 DNA sequence: TGTGCCAGCAGTGACGGTGGGGCCGGGTACGAGCAGTACTTC.